The clone carrying this T cell receptor (beta chain) was detected ten times or more. TCRdb re-called the 5' RACE reads with MiXCR, one entry per CDR3 protein. Of 400,000 to 500,000 distinct CDR3 sequences in the sample, over 11% were seen once. This sample is part of a study of identical twins. Looked up from germline, CDR1 is SGHTA and CDR2 is FQGNSA. The CDR3 covers 15 residues. Trimming shortened V by 1 base and J by 6 bases, and 10 bases separated the two germline ends. The sample was also linked to a second study, of yellow fever vaccine responses in identical twins.

Source material: CD4+ T cells sorted from blood. The clonotype originates from a woman between 18 and 30 years old in good health. The V gene is TRBV7-2, the J gene TRBJ1-6, with unresolved D. The CDR3 here is CASSLVGSGNSPLHF. In DNA form, the CDR3 reads TGTGCCAGCAGCTTAGTAGGCAGCGGTAATTCACCCCTCCACTTT.